This T cell receptor beta chain was recorded in a study of T cell changes during pregnancy in multiple sclerosis. The V and J ends lost 5 bases and 5 bases, in that order; junction bases with no gene match: 2. The CDR3 has 13 amino acids. Germline CDR1 reads SGHTA; CDR2 reads FQGTGA. Profiled with immunoSEQ multiplex PCR; TCRdb holds only in-frame clones, not every one. The sample records under 20,000 clones, roughly 86% being singletons. The V call is TRBV7-3, the J call TRBJ2-2, with TRBD1 matching over 7 bases. This clonotype was obtained from a female donor in good health, enrolled as a control in a pregnancy study. The source material was CD8+ T cells from peripheral blood mononuclear cells, sampled in the second trimester of pregnancy. The DNA for the CDR3 is TGTGCCAGCAGCCCACAGGGGACCGGGGAGCTGTTTTTT. It is translated as CASSPQGTGELFF.